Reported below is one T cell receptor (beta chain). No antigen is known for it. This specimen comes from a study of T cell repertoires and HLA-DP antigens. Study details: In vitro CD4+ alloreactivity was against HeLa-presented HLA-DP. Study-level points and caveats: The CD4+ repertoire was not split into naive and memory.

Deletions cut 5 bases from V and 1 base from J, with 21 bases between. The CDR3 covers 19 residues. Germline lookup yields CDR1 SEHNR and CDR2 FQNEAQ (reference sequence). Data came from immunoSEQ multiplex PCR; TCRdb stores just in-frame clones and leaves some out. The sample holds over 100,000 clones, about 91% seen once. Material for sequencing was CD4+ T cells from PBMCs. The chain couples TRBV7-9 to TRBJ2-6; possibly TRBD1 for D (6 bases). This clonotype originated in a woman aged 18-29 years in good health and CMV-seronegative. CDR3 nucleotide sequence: TGTGCCAGCAGCGGCGGATTAGGACAGCTTAGTTCTGGGGCCAACGTCCTGACTTTC. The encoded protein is CASSGGLGQLSSGANVLTF. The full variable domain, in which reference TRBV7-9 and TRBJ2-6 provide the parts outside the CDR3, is DTGVSQNPRHKITKRGQNVTFRCDPISEHNRLYWYRQTLGQGPEFLTYFQNEAQLEKSRLLSDRFSAERPKGSFSTLEIQRTEQGDSAMYLCASSGGLGQLSSGANVLTFGAGSRLTVL.